Included here is one T cell receptor (beta chain) sequence, with context. In the authors' workflow: The authors estimated nucleated cell counts from reference gene primer amplification. Profiling relied on immunoSEQ multiplex PCR, and the TCRdb table lists in-frame clones only, not all of them. The V and J calls and clone size are taken from that table; D and trimming were inferred from the DNA. The data contain over 110,000 clones, over 70% of them singletons. The CDR3 runs 17 residues. The germline CDR1 and CDR2 sequences are MNHNY and SVGAGI (reference sequence). The ends lost 5 bases at V and 6 bases at J; junction bases unmatched: 17. The data derive from a study of blood T cell repertoires in COVID-19. The wider study: Sites across the United States, Italy and Spain contributed samples from acute and convalescent COVID-19. T cells, B-cell-depleted T cells, or PBMCs provided the cDNA or gDNA that served as material.

The chain recombines TRBV6-6 with TRBJ2-7, with 9 bases identical to TRBD2. This receptor was obtained from an older woman with acute or convalescent COVID-19. The sequencing input was peripheral blood. CDR3 region: CASSLTPLIAGVREQYF. The CDR3 DNA follows: TGTGCCAGCAGTCTAACACCGCTTATAGCGGGAGTCCGCGAGCAGTACTTC.